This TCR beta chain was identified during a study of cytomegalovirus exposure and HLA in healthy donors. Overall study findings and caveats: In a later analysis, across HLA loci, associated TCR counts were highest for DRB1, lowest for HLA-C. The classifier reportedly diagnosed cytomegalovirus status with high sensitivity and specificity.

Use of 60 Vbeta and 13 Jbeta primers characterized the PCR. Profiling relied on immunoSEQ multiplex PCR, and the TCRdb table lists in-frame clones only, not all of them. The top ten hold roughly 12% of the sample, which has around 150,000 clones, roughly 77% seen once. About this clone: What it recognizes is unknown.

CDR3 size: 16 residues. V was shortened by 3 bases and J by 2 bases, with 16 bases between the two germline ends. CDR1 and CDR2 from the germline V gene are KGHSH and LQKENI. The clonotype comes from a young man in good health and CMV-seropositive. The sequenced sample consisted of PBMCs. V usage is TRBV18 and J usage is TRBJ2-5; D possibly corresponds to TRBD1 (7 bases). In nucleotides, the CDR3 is TGTGCCAGCTCACCCAGGACAGGCCGGGAGCAAGAGACCCAGTACTTC. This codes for CASSPRTGREQETQYF.